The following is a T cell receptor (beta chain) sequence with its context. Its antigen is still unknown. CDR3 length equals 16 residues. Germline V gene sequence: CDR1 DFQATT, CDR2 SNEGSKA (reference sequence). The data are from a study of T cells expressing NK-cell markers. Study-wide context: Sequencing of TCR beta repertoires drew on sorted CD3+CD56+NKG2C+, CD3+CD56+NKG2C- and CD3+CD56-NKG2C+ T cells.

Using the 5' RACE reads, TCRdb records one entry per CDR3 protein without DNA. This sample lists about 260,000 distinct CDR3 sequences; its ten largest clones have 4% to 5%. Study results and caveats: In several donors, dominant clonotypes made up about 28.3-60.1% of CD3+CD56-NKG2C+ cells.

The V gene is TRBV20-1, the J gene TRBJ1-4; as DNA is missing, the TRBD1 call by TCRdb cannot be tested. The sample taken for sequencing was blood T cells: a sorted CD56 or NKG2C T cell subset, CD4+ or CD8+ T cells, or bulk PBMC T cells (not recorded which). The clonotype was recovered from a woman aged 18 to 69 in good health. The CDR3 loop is CSARGGSGQGFEKLFF.